The rows below give T cell receptor beta chains drawn from one sample of a study of human T cells and chemical hapten exposure. MiXCR was run by TCRdb on the RACE reads, yielding one entry per CDR3 protein. The sample holds about 92,000 distinct CDR3 sequences, 9.5% to 13% seen once. The specimen comprised whole blood, sampled in connection with sensitization to the hapten diphenylcyclopropenone (DPC). Receptors originate from a woman aged 25 to 39 with alopecia areata. Some clones in this sample may be carry-over from other donors' samples. Both conserved end residues are part of each CDR3. A D gene is named only where the DNA matches it firmly. Part of the rows lack a size; the others show once, few, many or a class for expanded clones.

v_gene	abundance	j_gene	d_gene	CDR3aa	CDR3nt
TRBV25-1	many	TRBJ2-6	TRBD2	CASTELAGAGANVLTF	TGTGCCAGCACAGAGTTAGCGGGGGCTGGGGCCAACGTCCTGACTTTC
TRBV7-2	few	TRBJ2-3	-	CASSLELVTQYF	TGTGCCAGCAGCTTAGAGTTGGTTACGCAGTATTTT
TRBV11-2	-	TRBJ2-3	-	CASSYPREVREDTQYF	TGTGCCAGCAGCTACCCCCGGGAAGTCCGCGAAGATACGCAGTATTTT
TRBV7-2	few	TRBJ1-2	-	CASSPPAGPYGYTF	TGTGCCAGCAGCCCCCCGGCCGGACCCTATGGCTACACCTTC
TRBV28	few	TRBJ2-4	TRBD1	CASSLSAKRDRRAKNIQYF	TGTGCCAGCAGTTTATCCGCTAAAAGGGACAGGAGAGCCAAAAACATTCAGTACTTC
TRBV6-5	many	TRBJ1-4	-	CASSYQGGEKLFF	TGTGCCAGCAGTTACCAGGGAGGCGAAAAACTGTTTTTT
TRBV6-2/TRBV6-3	-	TRBJ2-7	TRBD2	CASSTSGVVYEQYF	TGTGCCAGCAGTACTAGCGGGGTTGTCTACGAGCAGTACTTC
TRBV4-3	-	TRBJ2-7	TRBD2	CASSQSWGEGYEQYF	TGCGCCAGCAGCCAATCCTGGGGGGAGGGCTACGAGCAGTACTTC
TRBV6-2/TRBV6-3	few	TRBJ2-2	TRBD1	CASQQGSNTGELFF	TGTGCCAGCCAACAGGGGTCGAACACCGGGGAGCTGTTTTTT
TRBV20-1	many	TRBJ2-3	TRBD2	CSARELAGGHTDTQYF	TGCAGTGCTAGAGAACTAGCGGGGGGCCACACAGATACGCAGTATTTT
TRBV20-1	few	TRBJ2-7	TRBD2	CSATPGGGAYEQYF	TGCAGTGCTACCCCCGGGGGGGGCGCCTACGAGCAGTACTTC
TRBV7-2	many	TRBJ2-2	-	CASSLERMDSGELFF	TGTGCCAGCAGCTTAGAACGGATGGACTCCGGGGAGCTGTTTTTT
TRBV12-3/TRBV12-4	few	TRBJ2-3	-	CASSFQAGSTDTQYF	TGTGCCAGCAGTTTCCAAGCGGGTAGCACAGATACGCAGTATTTT
TRBV3-1	many	TRBJ2-5	-	CASQNLRGGPETQYF	TGTGCCAGCCAGAACCTTAGAGGAGGGCCAGAGACCCAGTACTTC